The subject of this entry is one T cell receptor beta chain. This entry comes from a study of OX40 agonist ivuxolimab in advanced cancers. Study-level information: Allowance was made for prior anti-PD-1, anti-PD-L1 or anti-CTLA-4 therapy, and roughly 40% had some.

Profiling relied on immunoSEQ multiplex PCR, and the TCRdb table lists in-frame clones only, not all of them. In the table there are 65,000 to 95,000 clones, 83% of which are singletons. The V gene's germline CDR1 is MNHNS and CDR2 SASEGT. There are 12 residues in the CDR3. Trimming removed 1 base from V and 6 bases from J, with 7 bases in between. Sample: CD4+ or CD8+ T cells sorted from blood, taken in a trial of the OX40 agonist ivuxolimab. This clonotype originated in an adult with an advanced solid tumor such as melanoma, head and neck, liver or kidney cancer. The chain carries TRBV6-1 and TRBJ2-7; D possibly corresponds to TRBD1 (5 bases). The CDR3 DNA reads TGTGCCAGCAGTGAAGACAGGATCGAGCAGTACTTC. Translating gives CASSEDRIEQYF.